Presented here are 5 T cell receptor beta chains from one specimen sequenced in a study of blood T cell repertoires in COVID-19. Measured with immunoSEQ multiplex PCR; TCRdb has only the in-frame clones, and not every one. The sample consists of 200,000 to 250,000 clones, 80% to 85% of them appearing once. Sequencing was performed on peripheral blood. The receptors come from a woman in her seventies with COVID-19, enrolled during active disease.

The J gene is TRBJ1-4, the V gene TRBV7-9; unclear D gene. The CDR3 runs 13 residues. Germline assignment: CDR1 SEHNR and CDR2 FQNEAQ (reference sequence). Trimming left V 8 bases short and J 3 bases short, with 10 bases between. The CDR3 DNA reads TGTGCCAGCTTGAGCTCTGCTAATGAAAAACTGTTTTTT. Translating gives CASLSSANEKLFF.

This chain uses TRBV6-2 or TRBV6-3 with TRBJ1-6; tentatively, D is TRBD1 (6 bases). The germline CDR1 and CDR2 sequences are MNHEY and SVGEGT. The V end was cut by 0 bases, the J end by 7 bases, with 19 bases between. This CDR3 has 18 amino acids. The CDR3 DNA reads TGTGCCAGCAGTTACTCTTGGACAGTCATCGATGGGAATTCACCCCTCCACTTT. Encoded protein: CASSYSWTVIDGNSPLHF.

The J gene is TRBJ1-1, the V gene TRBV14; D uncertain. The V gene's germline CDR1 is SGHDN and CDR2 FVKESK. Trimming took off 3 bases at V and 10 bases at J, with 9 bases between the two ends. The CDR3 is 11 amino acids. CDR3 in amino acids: CASSQRGGAFF. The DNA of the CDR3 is TGTGCCAGCAGCCAGCGTGGTGGAGCTTTCTTT.

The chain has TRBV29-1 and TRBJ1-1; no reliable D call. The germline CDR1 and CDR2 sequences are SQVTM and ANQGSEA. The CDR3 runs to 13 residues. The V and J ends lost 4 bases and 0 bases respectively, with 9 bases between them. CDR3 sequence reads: CSVGRVMNTEAFF. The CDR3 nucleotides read TGCAGCGTTGGAAGAGTCATGAACACTGAAGCTTTCTTT.

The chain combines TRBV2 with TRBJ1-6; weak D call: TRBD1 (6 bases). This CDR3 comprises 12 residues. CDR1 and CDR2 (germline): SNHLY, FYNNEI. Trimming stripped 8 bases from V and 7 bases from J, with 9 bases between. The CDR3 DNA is TGTGCCAGCCGGACAGACAATTCACCCCTCCACTTT. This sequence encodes CASRTDNSPLHF.